These T cell receptor beta chains were read from a single sample in a study of T cells in Graves' hyperthyroidism and ophthalmopathy. TCRdb re-called the multiplex PCR reads through MiXCR, storing one row per CDR3 protein. The sample lists hundreds of thousands of distinct CDR3 sequences, about 24% occurring once. The sequenced sample consisted of blood. These receptors all stem from a woman in her twenties or thirties with Graves' ophthalmopathy. CDR3s include the opening cysteine and the closing phenylalanine or tryptophan. Each record gives: CDR3 protein, CDR3 DNA, V gene, clone size, D gene, J gene. A D gene is named only where the DNA matches it firmly. A clone size is listed for some rows: how often the clone was seen (once, few, many), or a class if it is expanded.

cdr3_aa: CAISYNLKPTEAFF; cdr3_nt: TGTGCCATCAGTTATAATCTCAAGCCCACCGAAGCTTTCTTT; v_call: TRBV6-5; clone_size: NA; d_call: NA; j_call: TRBJ1-1
cdr3_aa: CASSVQGLKNTGELFF; cdr3_nt: TGTGCCAGCAGTGTACAGGGTCTTAAGAACACCGGGGAGCTGTTTTTT; v_call: TRBV2; clone_size: few; d_call: NA; j_call: TRBJ2-2
cdr3_aa: CASSLLPPGPRYTEAFF; cdr3_nt: TGTGCCAGCAGTTTATTACCCCCCGGACCGAGATACACTGAAGCTTTCTTT; v_call: TRBV27; clone_size: many; d_call: NA; j_call: TRBJ1-1
cdr3_aa: CASSPSIFGNTIYF; cdr3_nt: TGTGCCAGCAGTCCATCTATCTTCGGGAACACTATATATTTT; v_call: TRBV12-3/TRBV12-4; clone_size: NA; d_call: NA; j_call: TRBJ1-3
cdr3_aa: CASSLRLAGAKNIKYF; cdr3_nt: TGTGCCAGCAGCTTAAGGCTAGCGGGGGCCAAAAACATTAAGTACTTC; v_call: TRBV7-8; clone_size: few; d_call: TRBD2; j_call: TRBJ2-4
cdr3_aa: CSGREGGPPASGYTF; cdr3_nt: TGCAGTGGGAGGGAGGGTGGCCCCCCGGCGAGTGGCTACACCTTC; v_call: TRBV20-1; clone_size: many; d_call: NA; j_call: TRBJ1-2
cdr3_aa: CASSPGASRYEQYF; cdr3_nt: TGTGCCAGCAGCCCGGGGGCCAGTCGATACGAGCAGTACTTC; v_call: TRBV3-1; clone_size: few; d_call: NA; j_call: TRBJ2-7
cdr3_aa: CASSVQGSNYGYTF; cdr3_nt: TGTGCCAGCAGCGTACAGGGTTCCAACTATGGCTACACCTTC; v_call: TRBV6-1; clone_size: NA; d_call: NA; j_call: TRBJ1-2
cdr3_aa: CSASADSAGEQYF; cdr3_nt: TGCAGTGCTAGTGCGGACTCGGCGGGCGAGCAGTACTTC; v_call: TRBV20-1; clone_size: many; d_call: NA; j_call: TRBJ2-7
cdr3_aa: CASSPGGVYEQYF; cdr3_nt: TGCGCCAGCAGCCCAGGTGGGGTCTACGAGCAGTACTTC; v_call: TRBV4-1; clone_size: many; d_call: NA; j_call: TRBJ2-7
cdr3_aa: CATSREWDSSYEQYF; cdr3_nt: TGTGCCACCAGCAGAGAATGGGACAGCTCCTACGAGCAGTACTTC; v_call: TRBV15; clone_size: many; d_call: TRBD1; j_call: TRBJ2-7
cdr3_aa: CASSEGRPMNTEAFF; cdr3_nt: TGTGCCAGCAGCGAAGGACGCCCTATGAACACTGAAGCTTTCTTT; v_call: TRBV13; clone_size: NA; d_call: NA; j_call: TRBJ1-1
cdr3_aa: CASKGGRGGYTF; cdr3_nt: TGTGCCAGCAAGGGTGGAAGGGGTGGCTACACCTTC; v_call: TRBV28; clone_size: many; d_call: NA; j_call: TRBJ1-2
cdr3_aa: CSERGLASYEQYF; cdr3_nt: TGCAGTGAAAGAGGGCTAGCCTCCTACGAGCAGTACTTC; v_call: TRBV20-1; clone_size: NA; d_call: NA; j_call: TRBJ2-7
cdr3_aa: CASSLAGGLGPQHF; cdr3_nt: TGTGCCAGCAGCTTGGCAGGCGGCTTGGGACCCCAGCATTTT; v_call: TRBV5-6; clone_size: many; d_call: NA; j_call: TRBJ1-5
cdr3_aa: CASSFRPGMNTEAFF; cdr3_nt: TGTGCCAGCAGTTTTAGGCCGGGTATGAACACTGAAGCTTTCTTT; v_call: TRBV27; clone_size: NA; d_call: NA; j_call: TRBJ1-1
cdr3_aa: CASIRTGFWEQYF; cdr3_nt: TGTGCCAGCATTAGAACAGGGTTCTGGGAGCAGTACTTC; v_call: TRBV12-3/TRBV12-4; clone_size: NA; d_call: NA; j_call: TRBJ2-7